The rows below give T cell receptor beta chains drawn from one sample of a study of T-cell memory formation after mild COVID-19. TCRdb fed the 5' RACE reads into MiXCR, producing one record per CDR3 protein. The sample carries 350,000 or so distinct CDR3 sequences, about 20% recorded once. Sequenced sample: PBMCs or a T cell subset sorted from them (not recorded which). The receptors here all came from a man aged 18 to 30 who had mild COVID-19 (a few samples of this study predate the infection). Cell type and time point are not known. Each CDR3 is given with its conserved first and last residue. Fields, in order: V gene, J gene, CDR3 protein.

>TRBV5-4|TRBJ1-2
CASSGSGVRGGYTF
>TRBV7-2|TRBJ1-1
CASSFAAQGMNTEAFF
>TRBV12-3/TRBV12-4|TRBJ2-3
CASTHSDTQYF
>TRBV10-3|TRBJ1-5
CAISEADRGGNQPQHF
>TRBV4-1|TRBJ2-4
CASSQEMGWYAKNIQYF
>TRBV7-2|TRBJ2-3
CASSVEGLALTDTQYF
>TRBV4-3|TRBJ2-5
CASSQDRFRETQYF
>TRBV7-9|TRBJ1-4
CASSRGGAGRVIDERLFF
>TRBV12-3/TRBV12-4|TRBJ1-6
CASSLEQGIGALDSPLHF
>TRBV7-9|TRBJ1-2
CASSLPGQGPSAF
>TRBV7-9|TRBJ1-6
CASSPSGAVGDSPLHF
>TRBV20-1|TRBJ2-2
CSARKLADIGGELFF
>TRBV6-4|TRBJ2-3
CASSATSGGGPDTQYF
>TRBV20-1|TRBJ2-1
CSARAAGDRGNEQFF
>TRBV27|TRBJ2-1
CASNRGARLNEQFF
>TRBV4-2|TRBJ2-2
CASSQSRGLNTGELFF
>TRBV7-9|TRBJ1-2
CASSGTGLNYGYTF
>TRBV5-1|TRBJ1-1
CASSATGVRNTEAFF